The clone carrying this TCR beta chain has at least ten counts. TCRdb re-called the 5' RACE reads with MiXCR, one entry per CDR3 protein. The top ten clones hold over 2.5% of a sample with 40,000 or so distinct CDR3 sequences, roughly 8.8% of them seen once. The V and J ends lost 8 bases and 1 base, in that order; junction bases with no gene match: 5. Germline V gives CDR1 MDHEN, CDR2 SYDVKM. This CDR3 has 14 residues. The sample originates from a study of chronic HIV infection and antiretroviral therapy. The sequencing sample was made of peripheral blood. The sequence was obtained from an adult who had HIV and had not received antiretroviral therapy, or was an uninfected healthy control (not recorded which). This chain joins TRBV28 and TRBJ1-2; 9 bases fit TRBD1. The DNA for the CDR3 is TGTGCCAGCGGGGACAGGGTCGTTAACTATGGCTACACCTTC. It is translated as CASGDRVVNYGYTF.